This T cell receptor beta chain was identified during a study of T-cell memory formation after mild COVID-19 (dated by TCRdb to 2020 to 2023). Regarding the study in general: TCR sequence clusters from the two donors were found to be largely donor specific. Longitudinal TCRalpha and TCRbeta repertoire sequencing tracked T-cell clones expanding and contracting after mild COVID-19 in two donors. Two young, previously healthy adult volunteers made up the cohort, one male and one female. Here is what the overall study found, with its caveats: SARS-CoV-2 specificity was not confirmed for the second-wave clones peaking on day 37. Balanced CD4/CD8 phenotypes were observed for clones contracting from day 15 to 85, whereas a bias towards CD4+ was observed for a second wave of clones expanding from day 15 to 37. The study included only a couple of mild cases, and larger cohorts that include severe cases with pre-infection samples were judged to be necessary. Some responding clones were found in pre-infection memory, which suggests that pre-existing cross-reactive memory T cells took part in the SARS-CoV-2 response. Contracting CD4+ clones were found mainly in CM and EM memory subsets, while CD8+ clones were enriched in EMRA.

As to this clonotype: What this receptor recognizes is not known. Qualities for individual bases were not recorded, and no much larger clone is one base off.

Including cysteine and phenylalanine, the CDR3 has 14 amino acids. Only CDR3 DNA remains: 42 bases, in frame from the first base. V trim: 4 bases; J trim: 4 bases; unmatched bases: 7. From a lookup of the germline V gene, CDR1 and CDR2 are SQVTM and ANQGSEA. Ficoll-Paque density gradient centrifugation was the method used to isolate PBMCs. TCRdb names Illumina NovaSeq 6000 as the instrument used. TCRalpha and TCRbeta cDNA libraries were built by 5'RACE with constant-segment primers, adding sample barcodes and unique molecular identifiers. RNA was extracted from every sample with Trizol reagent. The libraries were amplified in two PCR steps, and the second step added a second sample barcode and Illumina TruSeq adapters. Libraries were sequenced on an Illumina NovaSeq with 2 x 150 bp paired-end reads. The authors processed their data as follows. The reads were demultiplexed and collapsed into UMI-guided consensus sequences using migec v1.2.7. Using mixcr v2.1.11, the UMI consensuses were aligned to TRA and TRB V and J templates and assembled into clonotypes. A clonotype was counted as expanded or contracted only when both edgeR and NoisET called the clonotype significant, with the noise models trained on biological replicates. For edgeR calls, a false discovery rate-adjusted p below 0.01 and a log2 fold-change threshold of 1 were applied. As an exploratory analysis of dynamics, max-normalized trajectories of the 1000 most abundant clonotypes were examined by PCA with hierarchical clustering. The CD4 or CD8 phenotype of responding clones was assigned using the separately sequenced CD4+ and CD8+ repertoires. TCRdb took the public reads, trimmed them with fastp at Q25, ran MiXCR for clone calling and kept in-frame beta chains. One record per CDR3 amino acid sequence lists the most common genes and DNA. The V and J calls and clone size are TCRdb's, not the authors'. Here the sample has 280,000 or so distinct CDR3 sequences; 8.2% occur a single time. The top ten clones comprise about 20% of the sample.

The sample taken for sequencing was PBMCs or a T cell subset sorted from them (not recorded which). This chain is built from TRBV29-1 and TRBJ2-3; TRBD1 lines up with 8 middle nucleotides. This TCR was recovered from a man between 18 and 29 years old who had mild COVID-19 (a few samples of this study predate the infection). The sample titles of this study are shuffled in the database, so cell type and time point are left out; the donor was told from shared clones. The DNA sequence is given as TGCAGCGTTGCAGGGGGCGGTCTGGCAGATACGCAGTATTTT. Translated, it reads CSVAGGGLADTQYF.